These 26 T cell receptor beta chains originate from one sample sequenced in a study of T cells in localized non-small cell lung cancer. Using immunoSEQ multiplex PCR, the repertoire was profiled, and TCRdb retains in-frame clones only, with some absent. Seen here are roughly 77,000 clones, 70% to 90% observed once, and the top ten hold under 25%. Here the sequenced sample was peripheral blood, taken before any cancer treatment. These receptors all come from a woman aged 40-70 years with stage I squamous cell lung carcinoma.

The chain combines TRBV2 with TRBJ2-7; 8 positions match TRBD2. Per the germline V gene, CDR1 is SNHLY and CDR2 is FYNNEI. Trimming took 6 bases from V and 1 from J; bases not matched to a gene: 5. This CDR3 region has 14 residues. The CDR3 loop reads CASRLRGVSYEQYF. The DNA for the CDR3 is TGTGCCAGCAGGTTGCGGGGGGTTTCCTACGAGCAGTACTTC.

A word on this clone: Other DNA sequences within the sample encode an identical CDR3. The J gene is TRBJ2-2, the V gene TRBV9; no definite D call. In germline, CDR1 is SGDLS, CDR2 YYNGEE. Trimming took 4 bases from V and 2 from J, leaving 3 bases between them. The CDR3 has 12 residues. The CDR3 DNA reads TGTGCCAGCAGCCCCAACACCGGGGAGCTGTTTTTT. Its protein product is CASSPNTGELFF.

The gene calls are TRBV5-1 and TRBJ2-5; D is undetermined. Germline values: CDR1 SGHRS, CDR2 YFSETQ. The CDR3 loop spans 15 amino acids. Trimming stripped 4 bases from V and 2 bases from J, with 15 bases between. CDR3 DNA sequence: TGCGCCAGCAGCCCTTTGCCACAGATACAAGAGACCCAGTACTTC. This codes for CASSPLPQIQETQYF.

This rearrangement joins TRBV27 to TRBJ1-1, with D possibly matching TRBD1 (5 bases). This CDR3 comprises 15 residues. Trimming cost V 3 bases and J 1 base, with 12 bases left between them. CDR1 and CDR2 (germline): MNHEY, SMNVEV (reference sequence). For the CDR3, the DNA is TGTGCCAGCAGTTTCCGGGGGGGTAGGAACACTGAAGCTTTCTTT. Translation: CASSFRGGRNTEAFF.

The rearrangement joins TRBV9 to TRBJ2-2; D remains ambiguous. Deletions cut 3 bases from V and 4 bases from J, with 10 bases between. The CDR3 is made up of 14 amino acids. The germline gives CDR1 SGDLS, CDR2 YYNGEE. The chain's CDR3 is CASSEEIGTGELFF. Written as DNA, the CDR3 is TGTGCCAGCAGCGAGGAGATTGGCACCGGGGAGCTGTTTTTT.

The V and J genes are TRBV30 and TRBJ2-1; no firm D call. The V end was cut by 1 base, the J end by 4 bases, with 8 bases between. The CDR3 loop spans 13 amino acids. Per the germline V gene, CDR1 is GTSNPN and CDR2 is SVGIG (reference sequence). CDR3 DNA sequence: TGTGCCTGGAGTGGCGACCAGTACAATGAGCAGTTCTTC. Translation: CAWSGDQYNEQFF.

The gene calls are TRBV29-1 and TRBJ2-7, with TRBD2 as a possible D gene (6 bases). CDR1 is SQVTM, CDR2 ANQGSEA, per germline. The CDR3 extends over 12 amino acids. V was shortened by 4 bases and J by 3 bases, with 10 bases between the two germline ends. In DNA, the CDR3 is TGCAGCGTTGTGGGGAGGAACTACGAGCAGTACTTC. Translated: CSVVGRNYEQYF.

Regarding this clone: Relative to the germline gene, one junction end is altered; a read error may explain this. The chain recombines TRBV7-7 with TRBJ2-3; D is tentatively TRBD1 or TRBD2 (6 bases each). CDR3 length equals 13 residues. From germline, CDR1 is SSHAT and CDR2 FNYEAQ (reference sequence). CDR3 sequence reads: CASSLGGRATQYF. As DNA, the CDR3 is TGTGCTAGCAGCTTAGGGGGGAGAGCCACGCAGTATTTT.

The chain is built from TRBV5-4 and TRBJ2-5; no reliable D call. Trimming took off 3 bases at V and 5 bases at J, with 17 bases between the two ends. This CDR3 region has 15 residues. Germline values: CDR1 SGHNT, CDR2 YYREEE (reference sequence). CDR3 in amino acids: CASSSPQVGIETQYF. CDR3 in DNA: TGTGCCAGCAGCTCCCCGCAGGTCGGCATCGAGACCCAGTACTTC.

V and J are TRBV2 and TRBJ2-1; D might be TRBD1 or TRBD2, each matching 5 bases. The CDR3 is 15 residues long. Germline-derived CDR1 and CDR2 are SNHLY and FYNNEI. V shed 8 bases and J shed 8 bases, with 22 bases lying between them. The CDR3 here is CASVRDRDGSDEQFF. CDR3 nucleotides: TGTGCCAGCGTTAGGGACCGTGACGGATCCGATGAGCAGTTCTTC. The variable domain in full, with the rest retrieved from reference TRBV2 and TRBJ2-1, is EPEVTQTPSHQVTQMGQEVILRCVPISNHLYFYWYRQILGQKVEFLVSFYNNEISEKSEIFDDQFSVERPDGSNFTLKIRSTKLEDSAMYFCASVRDRDGSDEQFFGPGTRLTVL.

V gene TRBV6-1 combines with J gene TRBJ1-5; possibly TRBD1 for D (5 bases). CDR3 size: 14 residues. V lost 1 base and J 5 bases, leaving 9 bases between the germline ends. Looked up from germline, CDR1 is MNHNS and CDR2 is SASEGT. The CDR3 region has the DNA TGTGCCAGCAGTGAAGGGGGGGTCTATCAGCCCCAGCATTTT. This translates into CASSEGGVYQPQHF.

The chain uses TRBV6-5 and TRBJ2-2; D may match TRBD1 or TRBD2 (5 bases each). The germline CDR1 and CDR2 sequences are MNHEY and SVGAGI. The V and J ends lost 4 bases and 12 bases respectively, with 15 bases between them. CDR3 length equals 13 residues. The CDR3 DNA reads as TGTGCCAGCAGTTCCGGGACGCCGCGTCAGCTGTTTTTT. Translation: CASSSGTPRQLFF.

The gene calls are TRBV4-1 and TRBJ2-5; 11 bases agree with TRBD2. CDR1 MGHRA and CDR2 YSYEKL come from the germline V gene. V lost 3 bases, J lost 2 bases, and 5 bases stayed unmatched. The CDR3 is 16 amino acids. CDR3 amino acids: CASSHSTSGVQETQYF. The CDR3 bases are TGCGCCAGCAGCCATTCGACTAGCGGGGTACAAGAGACCCAGTACTTC.

The chain joins TRBV30 to TRBJ1-1; 7 bases match TRBD1. Germline V gene lookup returns CDR1 GTSNPN and CDR2 SVGIG (reference sequence). This CDR3 region has 13 residues. V shed 1 base and J 5 bases; nucleotides not matched to a gene: 4. Written as DNA, the CDR3 is TGTGCCTGGAGTGACAGGGGTTGGACTGAAGCTTTCTTT. This translates into CAWSDRGWTEAFF.

The genes are TRBV5-6 and TRBJ1-5; D is undetermined. Trimming stripped 4 bases from V and 5 bases from J, with 16 bases between. Germline V gene lookup returns CDR1 SGHDT and CDR2 YYEEEE. CDR3 length: 15 residues. CDR3 in DNA: TGTGCCAGCAGCCCGGTGGTGGGTCTGGATCAGCCCCAGCATTTT. Translated, it gives CASSPVVGLDQPQHF.

The sample holds one count of this clone. The V and J genes are TRBV4-1 and TRBJ2-1; 12 bases map to TRBD2. V trimming: 2 bases; J trimming: 9 bases; junction bases outside the gene matches: 14. CDR3 length equals 18 residues. Germline V gene data show CDR1 as MGHRA and CDR2 as YSYEKL. CDR3 DNA sequence: TGCGCCAGCAGCCAATCCTCGGGGGCTAGCGGGGGGGCCGGTGAGCAGTTCTTC. Residues: CASSQSSGASGGAGEQFF.

V usage is TRBV15 and J usage is TRBJ1-5; 8 nucleotides align to TRBD1. Trimming took 9 bases from V and 8 from J; bases not matched to a gene: 6. Germline V gene data show CDR1 as LNHNV and CDR2 as YYDKDF (reference sequence). The CDR3 spans 12 residues. CDR3 coding DNA: TGTGCCACGCGGACAGGGTTGGAGCCCCAGCATTTT. This codes for CATRTGLEPQHF.

The chain combines TRBV9 with TRBJ2-1; D ambiguous. The length of the CDR3 is 14 residues. V lost 1 base and J 12 bases, leaving 17 bases between the germline ends. The germline CDR1 and CDR2 sequences are SGDLS and YYNGEE. CDR3 nucleotide sequence: TGTGCCAGCAGCGTACTATCCACCGGGCCCCGGCAGTTCTTC. Translating gives CASSVLSTGPRQFF.

The chain carries TRBV6-5 and TRBJ1-1; a possible D gene is TRBD1 (6 bases). This CDR3 is 14 amino acids long. In germline, CDR1 is MNHEY, CDR2 SVGAGI. Trimming shortened V by 0 bases and J by 3 bases, and 8 bases separated the two germline ends. In DNA form, the CDR3 reads TGTGCCAGCAGTTACTCCCCAGGGGACACTGAAGCTTTCTTT. This translates into CASSYSPGDTEAFF.

The rearrangement links TRBV18 to TRBJ2-3; 9 bases map to TRBD2. J gave up 2 bases and V 6 bases, and 6 bases lay outside the gene matches. This CDR3 is built from 15 residues. CDR1 and CDR2 (germline): KGHSH, LQKENI. CDR3 in amino acids: CASSLTSGNTDTQYF. The DNA of the CDR3 is TGTGCCAGCTCGTTGACTAGCGGAAACACAGATACGCAGTATTTT.

The chain employs TRBV4-1 and TRBJ1-4, with 7 positions matching TRBD1. CDR1 and CDR2 (germline): MGHRA, YSYEKL. The V gene end was trimmed by 2 bases and the J gene end by 6 bases; junction bases not matched to a gene: 12. CDR3 length: 17 residues. CDR3 in DNA: TGCGCCAGCAGCCAACGACAGGGAAGGGGAGTCGATGAAAAACTGTTTTTT. This sequence encodes CASSQRQGRGVDEKLFF.

CDR3 protein: CASSLGANNEQFF. The CDR3 DNA reads TGTGCCAGCAGCTTAGGGGCCAACAATGAGCAGTTCTTC. The J gene is TRBJ2-1, the V gene TRBV7-8; D is undetermined. The CDR3 loop spans 13 amino acids. Germline assignment: CDR1 SGHVS and CDR2 FQNEAQ. V was shortened by 1 base and J by 5 bases, with 6 bases between the two germline ends.

This clone has a handful of counts. This chain's CDR3 is CASSLRAIPFTGELFF. The CDR3 DNA reads as TGTGCCAGCAGTTTAAGGGCTATACCCTTCACCGGGGAGCTGTTTTTT. The V call is TRBV27, the J call TRBJ2-2; the D is unclear. Germline V gene sequence: CDR1 MNHEY, CDR2 SMNVEV (reference sequence). V lost 2 bases, J lost 4 bases, and 14 bases lay in between. The length of the CDR3 is 16 residues.

The V and J genes are TRBV21-1 and TRBJ1-2; TRBD1, the D gene given by the table, was not confirmed from the DNA. TRBV21-1 is shown as a pseudogene. CDR3 size: 16 residues. CDR3: CASSIRNRGRGYGYTF. CDR3 nucleotides: TGTGCCAGCAGCATCCGTAACAGGGGGCGCGGCTATGGCTACACCTTC.

The chain employs TRBV11-2 and TRBJ1-1; a weak D match, TRBD1 (6 bases). V dropped 1 base and J dropped 0 bases, with 9 bases sitting between them. The germline CDR1 and CDR2 sequences are SGHAT and FQNNGV. This CDR3 contains 15 residues. In DNA form, the CDR3 reads TGTGCCAGCAGCTTAGGGGGGGCAATGAACACTGAAGCTTTCTTT. The encoded protein is CASSLGGAMNTEAFF.

The chain employs TRBV6-4 and TRBJ2-3, with TRBD2 matching 9 bases. This CDR3 region has 17 residues. Germline loops: CDR1 MRHNA, CDR2 SNTAGT. V shed 3 bases, J shed 5 bases, and the junction held 12 bases outside the gene matches. The CDR3 is CASSEDGGGGAIDTQYF. In DNA, the CDR3 is TGTGCCAGCAGTGAAGACGGTGGCGGGGGGGCAATAGATACGCAGTATTTT.